This T cell receptor (beta chain) appears in the sequencing data of a study of Ad26.COV2.S vaccination and SARS-CoV-2 variants. Across the whole study: Of the COV1001 trial arms, the Ad26.COV2.S arm included the donor. Intramuscularly, Ad26.COV2.S was given either once or twice, 56 days apart.

With regard to this clone: Its antigen is unknown.

This CDR3 has 15 amino acids. CDR1 is SGHTA and CDR2 is FQGNSA in the germline V gene. The trim removed 5 bases at V and 4 bases at J, leaving 5 bases unmatched. The sample's treatment: about 20 received Ad26.COV2.S at low or high dose, single or two shots; roughly five received placebo; per-sample allocation not given. Each sample was drawn 63 days after the first injection (of vaccine or placebo). Built on an Ad26 vector, the vaccine expressed Wuhan-strain SARS-CoV-2 spike. Sequencing used immunoSEQ multiplex PCR; TCRdb keeps in-frame clones, though not all of them. The sample contains about 390,000 clones, roughly nine tenths of which appear only once. General study findings and limits: Researchers reported similar non-spike TCR breadth in vaccine and placebo recipients.

This receptor was identified in a person between 18 and 65 years old who received the Ad26.COV2.S COVID-19 vaccine or a placebo. This specimen was peripheral blood, taken in a trial of Ad26.COV2.S vaccine versus placebo. The chain uses TRBV7-2 and TRBJ1-3; 10 positions match TRBD1. The CDR3 region has the DNA TGTGCCAGCAGCCAGACAGGGGGCGAGGGAAACACCATATATTTT. Translated, it gives CASSQTGGEGNTIYF.